This paragraph reports one TCR beta chain. Its target antigen remains unknown. Base qualities are not provided; no much larger clone lies one nucleotide away. This sample was taken from a study of response to subunit inactivated influenza vaccine (dated by TCRdb to 2017 to 2018). Notes on the research overall: The study used deep quantitative T cell receptor repertoire profiling to track responses to a trivalent subunit inactivated influenza vaccine.

The library relied on RT-PCR. This sample was sequenced with an Illumina HiSeq 2500. Using fastp trimming at Q25 and MiXCR clonotype assembly, TCRdb reanalyzed the public sequencing data and kept in-frame beta chains. Duplicate CDR3 protein sequences are folded into a single record with the most common DNA and genes. Present in this sample are about 620,000 distinct CDR3 sequences, approximately 12% of which were seen just once. In total, the top ten clones hold 10% to 13% of the sample. Study-wide findings and limitations: The authors proposed that each seasonal influenza vaccination may bring in only a limited number of new T cells.

The TCR was taken from a man in his fifties or sixties who received an inactivated influenza vaccine. Donor details come from another sample of the same person, matched by shared clones. The sequences come from PBMCs from blood, collected on the day of vaccination.

The CDR3 has the sequence CASSMSLWSTEAFF. The base sequence is TGTGCCAGCAGTATGAGTTTGTGGAGCACTGAAGCTTTCTTT. The V and J genes are TRBV6-1 and TRBJ1-1, with the D gene not clear enough to name. The CDR3 measures 14 amino acids from cysteine to phenylalanine. Only the CDR3 portion is preserved as DNA: 42 bases, with reading frame beginning at the first base. Between the V and J ends, shortened by 5 bases and 4 bases respectively, the junction contains 14 bases. CDR1 and CDR2, looked up from the germline V gene, are MNHNS and SASEGT.